Detailed here is one T cell receptor beta chain. The antigen remains undetermined. The entry originates in a study of beta chain features in type 1 diabetes. Overall study results and limits: Moderate but significant shortening of TCRB CDR3s was recorded in all four CD4+ subsets from Type 1 diabetes patients.

TCRB transcripts that were expressed got sequenced, as all of the isolated RNA had been reverse transcribed. Sequencing was performed with immunoSEQ multiplex PCR; in TCRdb, only in-frame clones are kept and a portion is missing. The table records under 450,000 clones, about 15% of them present only once. The V gene lost 1 base and the J gene lost 3 bases, with 9 bases spanning the gap. From germline, CDR1 is SEHNR and CDR2 FQNEAQ (reference sequence). This CDR3 has 14 residues. The chain links TRBV7-9 to TRBJ1-2; no definite D call. This TCR derives from a man in his thirties or forties in good health. The material sequenced was naive CD4+ T cells from blood. For the CDR3, the DNA is TGTGCCAGCAGCTTAGGGGCTACGGACTATGGCTACACCTTC. Its translation: CASSLGATDYGYTF. Together with reference TRBV7-9 and TRBJ1-2, the CDR3 gives the full variable domain: DTGVSQNPRHKITKRGQNVTFRCDPISEHNRLYWYRQTLGQGPEFLTYFQNEAQLEKSRLLSDRFSAERPKGSFSTLEIQRTEQGDSAMYLCASSLGATDYGYTFGSGTRLTVV.